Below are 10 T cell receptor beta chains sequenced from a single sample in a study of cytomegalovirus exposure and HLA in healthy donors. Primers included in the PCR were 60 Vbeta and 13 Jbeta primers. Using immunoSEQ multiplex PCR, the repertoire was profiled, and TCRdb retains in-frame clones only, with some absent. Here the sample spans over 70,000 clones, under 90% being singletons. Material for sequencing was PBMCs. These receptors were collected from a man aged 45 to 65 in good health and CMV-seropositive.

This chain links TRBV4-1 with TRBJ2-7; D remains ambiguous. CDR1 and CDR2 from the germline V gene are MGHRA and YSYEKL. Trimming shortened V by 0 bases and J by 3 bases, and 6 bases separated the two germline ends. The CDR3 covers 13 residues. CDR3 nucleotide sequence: TGCGCCAGCAGCCAAGATCCGGTCTACGAGCAGTACTTC. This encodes CASSQDPVYEQYF.

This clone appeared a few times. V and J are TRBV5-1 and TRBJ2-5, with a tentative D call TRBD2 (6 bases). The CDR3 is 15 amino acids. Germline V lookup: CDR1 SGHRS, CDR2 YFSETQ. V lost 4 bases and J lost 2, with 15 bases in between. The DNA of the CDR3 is TGCGCCAGCAGCACTTCTAGCGCTCAACAAGAGACCCAGTACTTC. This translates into CASSTSSAQQETQYF.

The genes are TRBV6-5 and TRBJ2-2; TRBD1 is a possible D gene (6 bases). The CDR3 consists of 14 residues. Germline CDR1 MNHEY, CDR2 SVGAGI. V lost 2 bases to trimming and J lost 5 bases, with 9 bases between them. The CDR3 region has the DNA TGTGCCAGCAGTTACCAACAGGGAACCGGGGAGCTGTTTTTT. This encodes CASSYQQGTGELFF.

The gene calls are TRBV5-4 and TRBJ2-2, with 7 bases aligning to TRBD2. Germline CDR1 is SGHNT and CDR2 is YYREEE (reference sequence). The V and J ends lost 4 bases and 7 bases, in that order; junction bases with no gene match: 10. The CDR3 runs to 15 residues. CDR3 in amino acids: CASSQVGLLGGELFF. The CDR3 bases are TGTGCCAGCAGCCAGGTGGGACTATTGGGCGGGGAGCTGTTTTTT.

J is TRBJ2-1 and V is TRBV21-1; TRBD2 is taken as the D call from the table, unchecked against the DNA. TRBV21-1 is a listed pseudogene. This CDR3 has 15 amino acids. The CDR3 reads CASSKVTSANNEQFF. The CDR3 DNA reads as TGTGCCAGCAGCAAAGTAACCAGCGCCAACAATGAGCAGTTCTTC.

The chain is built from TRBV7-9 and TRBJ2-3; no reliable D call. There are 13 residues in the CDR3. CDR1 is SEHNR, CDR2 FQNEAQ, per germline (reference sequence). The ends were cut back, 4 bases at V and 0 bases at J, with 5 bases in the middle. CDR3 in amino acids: CASSYYSTDTQYF. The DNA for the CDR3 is TGTGCCAGCAGCTACTACAGCACAGATACGCAGTATTTT.

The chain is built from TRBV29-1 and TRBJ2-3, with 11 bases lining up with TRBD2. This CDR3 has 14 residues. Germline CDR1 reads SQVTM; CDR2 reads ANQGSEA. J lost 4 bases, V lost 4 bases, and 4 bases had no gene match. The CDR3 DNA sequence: TGCAGCGTTGGACTAGCGGGATTTTCAGATACGCAGTATTTT. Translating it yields CSVGLAGFSDTQYF.

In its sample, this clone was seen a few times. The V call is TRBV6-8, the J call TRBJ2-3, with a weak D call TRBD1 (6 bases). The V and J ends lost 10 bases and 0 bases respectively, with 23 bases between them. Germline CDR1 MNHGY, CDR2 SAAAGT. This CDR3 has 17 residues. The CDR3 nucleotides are TGTGCCACCCTTCTGACAGGTCGGAGAACTAGCACAGATACGCAGTATTTT. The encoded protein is CATLLTGRRTSTDTQYF.

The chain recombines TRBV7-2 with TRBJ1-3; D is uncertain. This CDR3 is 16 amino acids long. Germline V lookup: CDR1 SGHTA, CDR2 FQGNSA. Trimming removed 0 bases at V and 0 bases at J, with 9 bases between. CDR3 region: CASSLAAVNSGNTIYF. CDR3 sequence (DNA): TGTGCCAGCAGCTTAGCGGCCGTAAACTCTGGAAACACCATATATTTT.

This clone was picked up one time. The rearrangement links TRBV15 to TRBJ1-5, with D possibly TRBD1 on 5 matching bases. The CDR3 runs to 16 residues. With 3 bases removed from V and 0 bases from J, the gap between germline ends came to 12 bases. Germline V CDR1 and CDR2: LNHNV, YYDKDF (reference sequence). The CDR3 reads CATSSRAYYSNQPQHF. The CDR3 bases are TGTGCCACCAGCAGCAGGGCATACTATAGCAATCAGCCCCAGCATTTT.